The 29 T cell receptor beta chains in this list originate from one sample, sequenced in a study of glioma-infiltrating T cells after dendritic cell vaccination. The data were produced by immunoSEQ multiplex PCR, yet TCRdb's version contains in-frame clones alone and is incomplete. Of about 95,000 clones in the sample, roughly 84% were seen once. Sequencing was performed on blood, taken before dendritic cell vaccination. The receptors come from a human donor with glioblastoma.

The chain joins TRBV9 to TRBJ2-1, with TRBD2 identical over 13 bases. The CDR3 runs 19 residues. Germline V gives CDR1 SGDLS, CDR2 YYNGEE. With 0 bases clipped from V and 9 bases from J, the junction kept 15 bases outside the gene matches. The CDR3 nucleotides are TGTGCCAGCAGCGTAGGGGGTTTAGGCCCTACTAGCGGGGGGGCTGAGCAGTTCTTC. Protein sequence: CASSVGGLGPTSGGAEQFF.

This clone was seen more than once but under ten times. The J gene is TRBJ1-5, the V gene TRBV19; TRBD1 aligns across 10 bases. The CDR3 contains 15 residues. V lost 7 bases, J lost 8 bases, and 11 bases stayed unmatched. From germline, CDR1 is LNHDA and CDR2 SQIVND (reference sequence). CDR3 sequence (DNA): TGTGCCAGTACCGATCCGGGACAGGGGTTGGAGCCCCAGCATTTT. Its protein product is CASTDPGQGLEPQHF.

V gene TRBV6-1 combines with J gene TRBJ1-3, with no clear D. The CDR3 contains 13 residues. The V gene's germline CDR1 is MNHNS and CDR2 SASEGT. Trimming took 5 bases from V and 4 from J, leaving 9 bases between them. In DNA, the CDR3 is TGTGCCAGCAGTCTCCGCGTGGGAAACACCATATATTTT. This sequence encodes CASSLRVGNTIYF.

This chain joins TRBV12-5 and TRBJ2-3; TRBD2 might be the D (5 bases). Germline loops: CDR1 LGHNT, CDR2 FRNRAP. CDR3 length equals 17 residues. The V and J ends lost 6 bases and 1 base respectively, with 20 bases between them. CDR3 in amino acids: CASGQRPGLGGTDTQYF. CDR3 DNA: TGTGCTAGTGGACAACGCCCCGGGCTCGGGGGCACAGATACGCAGTATTTT.

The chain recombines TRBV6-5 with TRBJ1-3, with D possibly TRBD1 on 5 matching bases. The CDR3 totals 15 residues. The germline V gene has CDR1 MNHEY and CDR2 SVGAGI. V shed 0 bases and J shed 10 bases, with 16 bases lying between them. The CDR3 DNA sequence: TGTGCCAGCAGTTACTCGAAGGGGACCCGGGGGACCATATATTTT. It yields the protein CASSYSKGTRGTIYF.

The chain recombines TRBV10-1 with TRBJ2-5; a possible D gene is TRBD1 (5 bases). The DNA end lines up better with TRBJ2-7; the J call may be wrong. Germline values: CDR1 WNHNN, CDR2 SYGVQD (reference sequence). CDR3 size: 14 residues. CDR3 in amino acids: CASSKDTNSYEQYF. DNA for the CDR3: TGCGCCAGCAGCAAGGACACTAATTCCTACGAGCAGTACTTC.

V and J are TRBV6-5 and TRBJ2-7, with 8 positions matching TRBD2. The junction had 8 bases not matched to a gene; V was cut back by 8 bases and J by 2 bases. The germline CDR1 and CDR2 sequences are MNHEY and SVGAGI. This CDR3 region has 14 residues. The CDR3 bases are TGTGCCAGCCGCAGCGGGAGTTTTCCCTACGAGCAGTACTTC. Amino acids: CASRSGSFPYEQYF.

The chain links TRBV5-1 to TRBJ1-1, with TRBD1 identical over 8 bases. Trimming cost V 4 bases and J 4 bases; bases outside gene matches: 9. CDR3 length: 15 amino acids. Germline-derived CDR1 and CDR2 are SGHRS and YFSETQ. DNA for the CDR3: TGCGCCAGCAGCCTCGGACAGGGAGTGCCCACTGAAGCTTTCTTT. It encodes CASSLGQGVPTEAFF. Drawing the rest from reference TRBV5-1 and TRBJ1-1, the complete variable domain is KAGVTQTPRYLIKTRGQQVTLSCSPISGHRSVSWYQQTPGQGLQFLFEYFSETQRNKGNFPGRFSGRQFSNSRSEMNVSTLELGDSALYLCASSLGQGVPTEAFFGQGTRLTVV.

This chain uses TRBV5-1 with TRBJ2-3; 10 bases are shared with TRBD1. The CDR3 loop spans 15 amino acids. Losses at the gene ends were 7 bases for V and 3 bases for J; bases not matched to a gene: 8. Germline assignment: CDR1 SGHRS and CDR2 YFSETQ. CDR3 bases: TGCGCCAGCCACTCCGGGACAGGGGTAACAGATACGCAGTATTTT. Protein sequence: CASHSGTGVTDTQYF.

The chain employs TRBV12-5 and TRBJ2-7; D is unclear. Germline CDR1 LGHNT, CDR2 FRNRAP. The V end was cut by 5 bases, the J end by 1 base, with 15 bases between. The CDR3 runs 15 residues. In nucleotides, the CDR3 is TGTGCTAGTGGTCCGCCGGGTCCATCTTCCTACGAGCAGTACTTC. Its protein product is CASGPPGPSSYEQYF.

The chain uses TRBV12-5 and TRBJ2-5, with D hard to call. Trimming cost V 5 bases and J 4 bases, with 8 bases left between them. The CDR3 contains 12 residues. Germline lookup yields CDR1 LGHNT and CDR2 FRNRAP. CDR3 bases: TGTGCTAGTGGTGCAGGTGTAGAGACCCAGTACTTC. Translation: CASGAGVETQYF.

The CDR3 nucleotides read TGCGCCAGCAGCCGGCTAGCGGAAGAGGCCGGGGAGCTGTTTTTT. Its protein product is CASSRLAEEAGELFF. The V and J genes are TRBV5-1 and TRBJ2-2, with 7 nucleotides matching TRBD2. Looked up from germline, CDR1 is SGHRS and CDR2 is YFSETQ. This CDR3 has 15 residues. V was clipped by 4 bases and J by 6 bases; unmatched bases: 9.

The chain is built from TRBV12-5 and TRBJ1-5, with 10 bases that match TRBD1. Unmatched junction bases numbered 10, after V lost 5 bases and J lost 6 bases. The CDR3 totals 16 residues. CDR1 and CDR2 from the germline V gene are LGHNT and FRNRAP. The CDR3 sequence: CASGPPGTGDGQPQHF. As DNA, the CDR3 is TGTGCTAGTGGTCCCCCCGGGACAGGGGACGGTCAGCCCCAGCATTTT.

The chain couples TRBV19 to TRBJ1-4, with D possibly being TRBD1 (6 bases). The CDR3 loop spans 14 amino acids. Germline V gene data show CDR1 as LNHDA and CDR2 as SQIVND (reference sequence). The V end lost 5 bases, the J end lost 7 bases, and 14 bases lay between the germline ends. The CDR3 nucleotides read TGTGCCAGTAGTGAGCGACAGGTGTCTGAAAAACTGTTTTTT. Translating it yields CASSERQVSEKLFF.

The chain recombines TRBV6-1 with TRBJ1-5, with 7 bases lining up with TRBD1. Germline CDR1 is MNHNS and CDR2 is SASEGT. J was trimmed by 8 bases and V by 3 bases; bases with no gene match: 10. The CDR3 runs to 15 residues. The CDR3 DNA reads TGTGCCAGCAGTGAGACTCGAGGGGGCAGCGAGCCCCAGCATTTT. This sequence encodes CASSETRGGSEPQHF.

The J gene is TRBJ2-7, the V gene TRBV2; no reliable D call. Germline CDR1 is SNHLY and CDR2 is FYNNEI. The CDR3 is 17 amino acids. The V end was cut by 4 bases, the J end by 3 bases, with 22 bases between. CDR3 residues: CASSAQVSSSGSYEQYF. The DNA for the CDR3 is TGTGCCAGCAGTGCCCAGGTCTCCAGCTCAGGTAGCTACGAGCAGTACTTC.

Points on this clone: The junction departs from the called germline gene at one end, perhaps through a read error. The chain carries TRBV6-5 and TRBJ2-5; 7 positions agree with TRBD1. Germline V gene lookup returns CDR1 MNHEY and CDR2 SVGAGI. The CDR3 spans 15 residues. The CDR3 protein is CASTYWTGVQETQYF. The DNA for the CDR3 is TGTGCCAGCACTTACTGGACAGGCGTACAAGAGACCCAGTACTTC.

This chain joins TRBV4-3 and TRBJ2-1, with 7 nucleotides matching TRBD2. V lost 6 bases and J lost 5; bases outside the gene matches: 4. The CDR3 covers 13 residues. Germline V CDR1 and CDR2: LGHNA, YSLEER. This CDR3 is CASRASGNNEQFF. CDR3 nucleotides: TGCGCCAGCAGGGCTAGCGGTAACAATGAGCAGTTCTTC.

The CDR3 DNA follows: TGCGCCAGCAGCCCGGGGGGGGGCCGTCCACCCCTCCACTTT. Amino acids: CASSPGGGRPPLHF. The V call is TRBV5-1, the J call TRBJ1-6; tentatively, D is TRBD1 (6 bases). Germline CDR1 reads SGHRS; CDR2 reads YFSETQ. The germline V and J ends were trimmed by 4 bases and 11 bases, with 16 bases remaining between them. This CDR3 contains 14 residues.

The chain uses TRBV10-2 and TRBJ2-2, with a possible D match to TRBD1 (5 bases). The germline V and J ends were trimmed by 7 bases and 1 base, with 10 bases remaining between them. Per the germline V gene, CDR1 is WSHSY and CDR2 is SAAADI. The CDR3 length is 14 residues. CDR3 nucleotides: TGCGCCAGCATAGGGGATATGAACACCGGGGAGCTGTTTTTT. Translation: CASIGDMNTGELFF.

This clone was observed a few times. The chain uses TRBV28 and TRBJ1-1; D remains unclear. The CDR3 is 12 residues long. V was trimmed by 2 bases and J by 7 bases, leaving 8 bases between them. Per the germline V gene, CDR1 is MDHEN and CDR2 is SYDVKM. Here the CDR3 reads CASSLLDFEAFF. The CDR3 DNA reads TGTGCCAGCAGTTTACTGGACTTTGAAGCTTTCTTT.

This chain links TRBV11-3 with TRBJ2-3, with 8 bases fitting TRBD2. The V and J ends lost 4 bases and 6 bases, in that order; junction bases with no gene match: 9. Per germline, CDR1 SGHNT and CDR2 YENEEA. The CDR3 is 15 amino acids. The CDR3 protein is CASSSGGGPPDTQYF. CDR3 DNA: TGTGCCAGCAGCTCCGGCGGGGGGCCCCCCGATACGCAGTATTTT. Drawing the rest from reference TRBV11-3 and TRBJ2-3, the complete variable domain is EAGVVQSPRYKIIEKKQPVAFWCNPISGHNTLYWYLQNLGQGPELLIRYENEEAVDDSQLPKDRFSAERLKGVDSTLKIQPAELGDSAVYLCASSSGGGPPDTQYFGPGTRLTVL.

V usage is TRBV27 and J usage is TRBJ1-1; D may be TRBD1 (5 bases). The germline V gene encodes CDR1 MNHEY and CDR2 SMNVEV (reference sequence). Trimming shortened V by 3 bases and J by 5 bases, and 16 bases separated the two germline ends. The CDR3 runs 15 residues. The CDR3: CASSFRSLGGTEAFF. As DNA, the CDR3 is TGTGCCAGCAGTTTTCGGTCATTGGGGGGAACTGAAGCTTTCTTT.

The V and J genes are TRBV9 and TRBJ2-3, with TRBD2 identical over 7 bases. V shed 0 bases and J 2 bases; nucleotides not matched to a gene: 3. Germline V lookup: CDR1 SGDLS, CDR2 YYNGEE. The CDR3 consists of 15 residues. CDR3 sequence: CASSVGAGVTDTQYF. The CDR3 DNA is TGTGCCAGCAGCGTAGGGGCGGGAGTCACAGATACGCAGTATTTT.

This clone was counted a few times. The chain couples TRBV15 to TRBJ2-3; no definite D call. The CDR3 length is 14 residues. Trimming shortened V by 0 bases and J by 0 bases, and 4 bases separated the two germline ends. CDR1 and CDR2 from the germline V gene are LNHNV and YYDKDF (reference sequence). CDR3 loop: CATSRDGSTDTQYF. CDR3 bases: TGTGCCACCAGCAGAGACGGTAGCACAGATACGCAGTATTTT.

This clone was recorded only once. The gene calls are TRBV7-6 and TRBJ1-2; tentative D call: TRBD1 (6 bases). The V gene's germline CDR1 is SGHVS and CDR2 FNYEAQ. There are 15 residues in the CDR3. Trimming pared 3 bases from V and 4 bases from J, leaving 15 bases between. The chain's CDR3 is CASSFEGTGIYGYTF. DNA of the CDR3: TGTGCCAGCAGCTTCGAAGGCACAGGGATCTATGGCTACACCTTC. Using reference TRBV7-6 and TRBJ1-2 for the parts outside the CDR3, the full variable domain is GAGVSQSPRYKVTKRGQDVALRCDPISGHVSLYWYRQALGQGPEFLTYFNYEAQQDKSGLPNDRFSAERPEGSISTLTIQRTEQRDSAMYRCASSFEGTGIYGYTFGSGTRLTVV.

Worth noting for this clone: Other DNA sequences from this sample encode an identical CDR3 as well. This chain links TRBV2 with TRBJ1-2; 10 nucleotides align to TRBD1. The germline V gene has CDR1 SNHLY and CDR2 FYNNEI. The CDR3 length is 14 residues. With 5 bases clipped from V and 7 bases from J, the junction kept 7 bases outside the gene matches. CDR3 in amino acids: CASSMTGGESGYTF. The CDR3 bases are TGTGCCAGCAGTATGACAGGGGGCGAGAGTGGCTACACCTTC.

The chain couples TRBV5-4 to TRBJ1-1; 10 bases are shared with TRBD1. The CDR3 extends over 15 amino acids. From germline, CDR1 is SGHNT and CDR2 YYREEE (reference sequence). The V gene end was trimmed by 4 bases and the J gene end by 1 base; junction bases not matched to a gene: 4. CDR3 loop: CASSDRQGANTEAFF. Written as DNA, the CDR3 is TGTGCCAGCAGCGACCGACAGGGGGCGAACACTGAAGCTTTCTTT.

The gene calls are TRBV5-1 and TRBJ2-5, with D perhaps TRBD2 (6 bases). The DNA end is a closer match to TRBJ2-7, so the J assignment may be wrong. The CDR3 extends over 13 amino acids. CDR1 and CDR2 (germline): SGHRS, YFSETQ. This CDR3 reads CASSREDSYEQYF. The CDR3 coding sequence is TGCGCCAGCAGTAGGGAGGACTCCTACGAGCAGTACTTC.